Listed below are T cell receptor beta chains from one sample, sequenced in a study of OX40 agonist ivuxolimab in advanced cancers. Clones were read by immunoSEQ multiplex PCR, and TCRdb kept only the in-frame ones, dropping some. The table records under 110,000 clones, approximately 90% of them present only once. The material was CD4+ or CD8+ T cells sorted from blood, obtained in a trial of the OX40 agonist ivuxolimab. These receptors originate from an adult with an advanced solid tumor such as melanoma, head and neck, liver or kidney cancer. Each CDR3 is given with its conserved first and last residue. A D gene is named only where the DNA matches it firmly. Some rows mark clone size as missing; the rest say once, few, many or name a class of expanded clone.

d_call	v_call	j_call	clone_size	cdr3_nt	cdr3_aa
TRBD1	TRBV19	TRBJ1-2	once	TGTGCCAGTCGACAGGGCTATAACTATGGCTACACCTTC	CASRQGYNYGYTF
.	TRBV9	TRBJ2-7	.	TGTGCCAGCAGCGGGGGACTGCAATTCTACGAGCAGTACTTC	CASSGGLQFYEQYF
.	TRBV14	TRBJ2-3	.	TGTGCCAGCAGCCAAGGGTATCCCCCGGAAGCCGGCACAGATACGCAGTATTTT	CASSQGYPPEAGTDTQYF
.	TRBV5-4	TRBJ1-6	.	TGTGCCAGCAGCTTGGGTTCAGTAACACCCCTCCACTTT	CASSLGSVTPLHF
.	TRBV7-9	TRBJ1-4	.	TGTGCCAGCAGAAACACAGGTCTAGAAAAACTGTTTTTT	CASRNTGLEKLFF
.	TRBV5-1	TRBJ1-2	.	TGCGCCAGCAGCTTGGCAGAATCAGGGTATGGCTACACCTTC	CASSLAESGYGYTF
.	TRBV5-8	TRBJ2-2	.	TGTGCCAGCAGCTTGTTGGTAACCGGGGAGCTGTTTTTT	CASSLLVTGELFF
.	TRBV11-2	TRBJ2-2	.	TGTGCCAGCAGCTCCCTCCAGGGAAACGGGGAGCTGTTTTTT	CASSSLQGNGELFF
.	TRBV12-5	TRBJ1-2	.	TGTGCTAGTGGTTTGTGGGGGGATGGCTACACCTTC	CASGLWGDGYTF
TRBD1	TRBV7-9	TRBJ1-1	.	TGTGCCAGCAGCTCCGGACAGGGTTTTGTCACTGAAGCTTTCTTT	CASSSGQGFVTEAFF
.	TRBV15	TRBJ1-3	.	TGTGCCACCATGGATTGGGCTTTGGGAAACACCATATATTTT	CATMDWALGNTIYF
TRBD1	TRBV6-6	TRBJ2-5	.	TGTGCCAGCAGAACCGGGACAGGGAGGGAGACCCAGTACTTC	CASRTGTGRETQYF
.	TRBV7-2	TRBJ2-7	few	TGTGCCAGCAGCCCTAGCTGGGGCCTCTCTAACGAGCAGTACTTC	CASSPSWGLSNEQYF
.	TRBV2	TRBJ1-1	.	TGTGCCAGCAGCCAAGATGGGAACACTGAAGCTTTCTTT	CASSQDGNTEAFF
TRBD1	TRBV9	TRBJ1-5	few	TGTGCCAGCAGCGTAGGAGGGACAGATAGCAATCAGCCCCAGCATTTT	CASSVGGTDSNQPQHF
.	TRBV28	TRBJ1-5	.	TGTGCCAGCAGTCTATGGGGAGGTCTCAATCAGCCCCAGCATTTT	CASSLWGGLNQPQHF
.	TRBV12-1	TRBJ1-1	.	TGTGCCAGCAGCACTACGGGACAGGGGGCGAGTACTGAAGCTTTCTTT	CASSTTGQGASTEAFF
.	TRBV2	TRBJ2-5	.	TGTGCCAGCAAAACGGATGGGGAGACCCAGTACTTC	CASKTDGETQYF
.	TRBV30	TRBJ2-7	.	TGTGCCTGGAGTAAGGGCGGGACCTCCTACGAGCAGTACTTC	CAWSKGGTSYEQYF
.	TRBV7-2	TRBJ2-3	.	TGTGCCAGCAGCTTAGCGCTTTCGGTCCCCGCAGATACGCAGTATTTT	CASSLALSVPADTQYF
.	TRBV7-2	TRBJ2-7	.	TGTGCCAGCAGCCTGAGCAACAGGGATTGGCAGTACTTC	CASSLSNRDWQYF
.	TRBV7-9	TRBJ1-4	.	TGTGCCAGCAAGGGCATCTTAACTAATGAAAAACTGTTTTTT	CASKGILTNEKLFF
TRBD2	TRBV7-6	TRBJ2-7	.	TGTGCCAGCAGCTTATCGGGGGGGTTCTGGGAGCAGTACTTC	CASSLSGGFWEQYF
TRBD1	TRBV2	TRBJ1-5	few	TGTGCCAGCAGAATATCCGGGACAGGGAATCAGCCCCAGCATTTT	CASRISGTGNQPQHF
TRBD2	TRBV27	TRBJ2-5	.	TGTGCCAGCAGTTTCCAGCGGGGGGCCCAAGAGACCCAGTACTTC	CASSFQRGAQETQYF
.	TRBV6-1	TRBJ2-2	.	TGTGCCATTGAATTCGATACTGGGGAGCTGTTTTTT	CAIEFDTGELFF
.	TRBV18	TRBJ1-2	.	TGTGCCAGCTCACCATCGGGGGGGCGCGATGGCTACACCTTC	CASSPSGGRDGYTF
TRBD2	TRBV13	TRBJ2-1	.	TGTGCCAGCAGCCTGGGGAGGGAGCGGGAGTTCTTC	CASSLGREREFF
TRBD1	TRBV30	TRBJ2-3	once	TGTGCCTGGAAGGACAGGGGACCTACGCAGTATTTT	CAWKDRGPTQYF
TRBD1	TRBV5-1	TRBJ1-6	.	TGCGCCAGCAGCTTGGCAGGGGGTTCTAATTCACCCCTCCACTTT	CASSLAGGSNSPLHF
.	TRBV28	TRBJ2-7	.	TGTGCCAGCGGGAAATCTTACGAGCAGTACTTC	CASGKSYEQYF
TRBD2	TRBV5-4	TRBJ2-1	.	TGTGCCAGCAGCTCAAAGGCTAGCGGAAACAATGAGCAGTTCTTC	CASSSKASGNNEQFF